Listed here are 10 T cell receptor beta chains from one sample, sequenced in a study of early T cells in non-severe SARS-CoV-2 infection. Each CDR3 protein is one row after TCRdb ran MiXCR on the 5' RACE reads. In the table there are under 35,000 distinct CDR3 sequences, 5.2% of which are singletons. The sample was whole blood. The receptor source for this set is an adult who was a healthcare worker with PCR-confirmed SARS-CoV-2 infection or an uninfected control (not recorded which).

This clonotype was seen many times. V is TRBV28 and J is TRBJ1-1; perhaps TRBD1 as D (5 bases). Germline V gene data show CDR1 as MDHEN and CDR2 as SYDVKM. Trimming cost V 6 bases and J 5 bases, with 19 bases left between them. There are 15 residues in the CDR3. As DNA, the CDR3 is TGTGCCAGCAGCACCCGGGACTCTCGCGTAACTGAAGCTTTCTTT. Translated: CASSTRDSRVTEAFF.

This clonotype was recorded a few times. The CDR3 DNA follows: TGCGCCAGTGGGACTTTCAATCAGCCCCAGCATTTT. Its translation: CASGTFNQPQHF. The gene calls are TRBV23-1 and TRBJ1-5; weak D call: TRBD1 (5 bases). TRBV23-1 counts as an open reading frame of uncertain function. This CDR3 comprises 12 residues. Trimming removed 9 bases at V and 3 bases at J, with 9 bases between.

The sample holds many counts of this clonotype. The chain has TRBV20-1 and TRBJ2-2; 13 bases are a match to TRBD2. CDR1 is DFQATT, CDR2 SNEGSKA, per germline (reference sequence). V was pared by 8 bases and J by 0 bases, with 12 bases of the junction left unmatched. The CDR3 loop spans 18 amino acids. This CDR3 is CSTENKGLAGPNTGELFF. The CDR3 DNA follows: TGCAGTACAGAAAACAAGGGACTAGCGGGGCCGAACACCGGGGAGCTGTTTTTT.

This clonotype has more than one count but fewer than ten. In nucleotides, the CDR3 is TGTGCCAGCAGGCCCGGGACAGGGAACAATGAGCAGTTCTTC. Protein product: CASRPGTGNNEQFF. The V gene is TRBV7-2, the J gene TRBJ2-1, with 9 bases matching TRBD1. V was clipped by 6 bases and J by 5 bases; unmatched bases: 5. CDR3 length: 14 amino acids. Germline CDR1 and CDR2: SGHTA and FQGNSA.

The chain recombines TRBV4-3 with TRBJ2-1, with D perhaps TRBD2 (7 bases). Trimming shortened V by 0 bases and J by 6 bases, and 12 bases separated the two germline ends. The length of the CDR3 is 15 residues. From germline, CDR1 is LGHNA and CDR2 YSLEER. CDR3 loop: CASSQDAGARNEQFF. The CDR3, as DNA: TGCGCCAGCAGCCAAGATGCGGGGGCGCGCAATGAGCAGTTCTTC.

The table lists this clonotype with a few counts. The CDR3 nucleotides read TGCGCCAGCAGCTTGGAAGGCAGGGTGGGAACAGATACGCAGTATTTT. It translates to CASSLEGRVGTDTQYF. The chain is built from TRBV5-1 and TRBJ2-3, with D possibly matching TRBD1 (5 bases). The germline V and J ends were trimmed by 0 bases and 3 bases, with 14 bases remaining between them. This CDR3 contains 16 residues. Germline CDR1 reads SGHRS; CDR2 reads YFSETQ.

This clonotype is classed as medium-sized (0.01 to 0.1%). This chain joins TRBV6-5 and TRBJ2-7, with TRBD2 as a possible D gene (5 bases). V lost 7 bases, J lost 0 bases, and 16 bases lay in between. Germline V gene sequence: CDR1 MNHEY, CDR2 SVGAGI. CDR3 length: 15 amino acids. CDR3 nucleotides: TGTGCCAGCACCGAGGACTCGACGAGCTCCTACGAGCAGTACTTC. Its translation: CASTEDSTSSYEQYF.

This clonotype has more than one count but fewer than ten. The chain links TRBV11-2 to TRBJ2-2; D perhaps matches TRBD1 (5 bases). The V and J ends lost 9 bases and 1 base respectively, with 12 bases between them. The CDR3 spans 14 residues. Germline V lookup: CDR1 SGHAT, CDR2 FQNNGV. The CDR3 nucleotides read TGTGCCAGTCTACTGCAGGGGAACACCGGGGAGCTGTTTTTT. As protein: CASLLQGNTGELFF.

This chain joins TRBV5-1 and TRBJ2-3, with TRBD2 matching over 9 bases. Trimming at V came to 0 bases and at J to 2 bases, leaving 4 bases not matched to a gene. The CDR3 has 16 residues. Germline CDR1 is SGHRS and CDR2 is YFSETQ. The CDR3 nucleotides are TGCGCCAGCAGCTTGGTCCTAGCGGGAAACACAGATACGCAGTATTTT. Its protein product is CASSLVLAGNTDTQYF.

V and J are TRBV7-7 and TRBJ2-3, with D unclear. The CDR3 extends over 14 amino acids. V was trimmed by 1 base and J by 4 bases, leaving 9 bases between them. Germline lookup yields CDR1 SSHAT and CDR2 FNYEAQ (reference sequence). The CDR3 sequence is CASSLGVNSDTQYF. In nucleotides, the CDR3 is TGTGCCAGCAGCTTAGGGGTAAACTCAGATACGCAGTATTTT.